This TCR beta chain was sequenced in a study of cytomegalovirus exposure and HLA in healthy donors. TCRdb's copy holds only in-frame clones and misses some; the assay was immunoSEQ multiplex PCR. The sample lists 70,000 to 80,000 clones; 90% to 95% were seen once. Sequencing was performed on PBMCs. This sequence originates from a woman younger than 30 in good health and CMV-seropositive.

DNA of the CDR3: TGTGCCAGCAGTGAAGGTAACAGGAACACCGGGGAGCTGTTTTTT. Translation gives CASSEGNRNTGELFF. This chain uses TRBV6-1 with TRBJ2-2; no reliable D call. Trimming took off 1 base at V and 1 base at J, with 7 bases between the two ends. The CDR3 has 15 amino acids. Looked up from germline, CDR1 is MNHNS and CDR2 is SASEGT.